The following is a TCR beta chain sequence with its context. The antigen remains undetermined. This entry is derived from a study of CD8 T cells in ankylosing spondylitis. Overall study results and limits: Matched ankylosing spondylitis synovial fluid reportedly showed significant enrichment of disease-linked clones. Past research had described some motif variants in reactive arthritis synovial fluid and blood. Within ankylosing spondylitis blood, a TCR beta motif made up of several highly homologous variants appeared to be characteristic.

J was trimmed by 4 bases and V by 3 bases; bases with no gene match: 6. This CDR3 is built from 15 residues. Per germline, CDR1 MNHNS and CDR2 SASEGT. 5'-RACE, quantitative and with molecular barcodes, yielded the TCR beta libraries. Via MiXCR, TCRdb re-called the 5' RACE reads, giving one row per CDR3 protein. The sample holds a few hundred thousand distinct CDR3 sequences, about 15% seen once. The genes are TRBV6-1 and TRBJ1-5, with 7 bases fitting TRBD1. The specimen was blood, either unsorted or a sorted T cell fraction (not recorded which). This TCR was sampled from a male donor with ankylosing spondylitis. CDR3 loop: CASSELGQTNQPQHF. CDR3 sequence (DNA): TGTGCCAGCAGTGAGCTGGGACAGACAAATCAGCCCCAGCATTTT.